This T cell receptor beta chain was recovered during a study of OX40 agonist ivuxolimab in advanced cancers. On the study more broadly: Therapy given before enrollment (anti-PD-1, anti-PD-L1 or anti-CTLA-4) was allowed, and 35% to 45% had some. Overall study results and limits: CD4+ T cells averaged fewer expanded clones than CD8+ T cells. Undetermined was the antigen specificity of the expanded peripheral T cells. At doses 0.1 to 3.0 mg/kg, CD4+ and CD8+ clones expanded.

As for this clone: The antigen remains undetermined.

The CDR3 has 15 amino acids. V was pared by 0 bases and J by 5 bases, with 5 bases of the junction left unmatched. CDR1 and CDR2 from the germline V gene are KGHSH and LQKENI. Only in-frame clones appear in the TCRdb table, and some are missing; sequencing was by immunoSEQ multiplex PCR. This sample has 60,000 to 65,000 clones, with 70% to 90% found just once. The source was CD4+ or CD8+ T cells sorted from blood, collected in a trial of the OX40 agonist ivuxolimab. The sequence was obtained from an adult with an advanced solid tumor such as melanoma, head and neck, liver or kidney cancer. The chain recombines TRBV18 with TRBJ2-3, with 7 nucleotides matching TRBD2. The CDR3 loop reads CASSPPSGAGDTQYF. CDR3 bases: TGTGCCAGCTCACCACCGAGCGGGGCGGGAGATACGCAGTATTTT.